This T cell receptor beta chain was obtained from a study of blood T cell repertoires in COVID-19. Only in-frame clones appear in the TCRdb table, and some are missing; sequencing was by immunoSEQ multiplex PCR. The table includes around 340,000 clones, 65% to 85% detected once. Germline CDR1 reads KGHDR; CDR2 reads SFDVKD. Deletions cut 4 bases from V and 3 bases from J, with 11 bases between. This CDR3 region has 14 residues. Specimen: peripheral blood. The chain is built from TRBV24-1 and TRBJ1-2, with unresolved D. This sequence originates from a man aged 25-45 years with active or convalescent COVID-19. The CDR3 nucleotides read TGTGCCACCAGTGACGGGAGGCGGCACTATGGCTACACCTTC. Its translation is CATSDGRRHYGYTF.